The 20 T cell receptor beta chains below were found in one sample sequenced in a study of regulatory T cells in long-lasting Graves disease. Time point given: newly diagnosed GD, antithyroid drugs for less than 3 months. PBMC RNA was the source of the TCR library. To make TCR beta libraries, researchers used iRepertoire HTBI primers and Arm-PCR of CDR3 regions. TCRdb recomputed calls from the multiplex PCR reads with MiXCR, one row per CDR3 protein. The sample consists of roughly 610,000 distinct CDR3 sequences, about 16% of them appearing once. The same sample was also used in a study of T cells in Graves' hyperthyroidism and ophthalmopathy.

Material: peripheral blood mononuclear cells (PBMCs), obtained at new diagnosis, from a patient treated with antithyroid drugs. These receptors all come from a man between 18 and 29 years old with Graves disease.

This clonotype has at least ten counts. The chain employs TRBV12-3 or TRBV12-4 and TRBJ2-7; tentative D call: TRBD2 (7 bases). With 5 bases removed from V and 3 bases from J, the gap between germline ends came to 29 bases. This CDR3 spans 19 amino acids. For the CDR3, the DNA is TGTGCCAGCAGTCAGATCGGGGAGGGGGTCAGGTTCGGTCACTACGAGCAGTACTTC. As protein: CASSQIGEGVRFGHYEQYF.

Worth noting for this clonotype: This could be a read error, since a much larger clone is one nucleotide away. This chain joins TRBV28 and TRBJ2-2; 11 bases are a match to TRBD2. The CDR3 contains 19 residues. The germline gives CDR1 MDHEN, CDR2 SYDVKM. CDR3 sequence (DNA): TGTGCCAGCGGTTTACCGGGAAGACTAGCGGGGTGGGGCACCGGGGAGCTGTTTTTT. This codes for CASGLPGRLAGWGTGELFF.

Ten or more counts support this clonotype. The chain is built from TRBV6-1 and TRBJ2-3, with D uncertain. Germline V CDR1 and CDR2: MNHNS, SASEGT. The CDR3 contains 13 residues. With 7 bases removed from V and 6 bases from J, the gap between germline ends came to 14 bases. The CDR3 loop reads CASIRQARDTQYF. The CDR3 nucleotides are TGTGCCAGCATCCGGCAGGCGCGGGATACGCAGTATTTT.

Details on this clonotype: Since a much larger clone is just one base distant, this may be a read error. This chain connects TRBV7-8 to TRBJ2-3; 13 bases fit TRBD2. In germline, CDR1 is SGHVS, CDR2 FQNEAQ. The CDR3 is made up of 17 amino acids. CDR3 sequence: CASSQTGLAGVMDTRYF. DNA for the CDR3: TGTGCCAGCAGCCAGACCGGACTAGCGGGAGTTATGGATACGCGGTATTTT.

This clonotype showed up just a few times. The V gene is TRBV27, the J gene TRBJ2-7, with D tentatively TRBD1 or TRBD2 (6 bases each). CDR1 and CDR2 (germline): MNHEY, SMNVEV (reference sequence). The CDR3 loop spans 15 amino acids. Trimming stripped 6 bases from V and 5 bases from J, with 20 bases between. CDR3 coding DNA: TGTGCCAGCAGCCGACCGGGGGCTGGTGGTGACGAGCAGTACTTC. As protein: CASSRPGAGGDEQYF.

This clonotype has a handful of counts. This chain uses TRBV30 with TRBJ1-1, with 9 positions matching TRBD1. V trimming: 2 bases; J trimming: 6 bases; junction bases outside the gene matches: 7. The CDR3 length is 14 residues. Looked up from germline, CDR1 is GTSNPN and CDR2 is SVGIG (reference sequence). Here the CDR3 reads CAWSSGQGLSEAFF. For the CDR3, the DNA is TGTGCCTGGAGTAGCGGACAGGGGCTTTCTGAAGCTTTCTTT.

The sample holds many counts of this clonotype. The J gene is TRBJ2-1, the V gene TRBV2; 10 nucleotides match TRBD2. V shed 3 bases and J 3 bases; nucleotides not matched to a gene: 8. The CDR3 length is 17 residues. Germline V gene lookup returns CDR1 SNHLY and CDR2 FYNNEI. DNA of the CDR3: TGTGCCAGCAGTGAGTGGACTAGCGGATCTCTCTACAATGAGCAGTTCTTC. Amino acids: CASSEWTSGSLYNEQFF.

The chain uses TRBV11-2 and TRBJ2-1, with TRBD2 matching over 7 bases. With 2 bases clipped from V and 5 bases from J, the junction kept 3 bases outside the gene matches. This CDR3 is 14 amino acids long. Germline assignment: CDR1 SGHAT and CDR2 FQNNGV. CDR3 DNA sequence: TGTGCCAGCAGCTTAACCAGCGGGAACAATGAGCAGTTCTTC. This sequence encodes CASSLTSGNNEQFF. The full variable domain, in which reference TRBV11-2 and TRBJ2-1 provide the parts outside the CDR3, is EAGVAQSPRYKIIEKRQSVAFWCNPISGHATLYWYQQILGQGPKLLIQFQNNGVVDDSQLPKDRFSAERLKGVDSTLKIQPAKLEDSAVYLCASSLTSGNNEQFFGPGTRLTVL.

This clonotype was detected only a few times. The V and J genes are TRBV18 and TRBJ1-1; 7 bases are a match to TRBD1. Trimming took 2 bases from V and 4 from J; bases not matched to a gene: 13. Per germline, CDR1 KGHSH and CDR2 LQKENI. The CDR3 is 17 amino acids. The CDR3 DNA follows: TGTGCCAGCTCACCATCGGCAGGGGGGACATCGGCCACTGAAGCTTTCTTT. It translates to CASSPSAGGTSATEAFF.

This clonotype was seen many times. The rearrangement joins TRBV7-9 to TRBJ2-7, with D unresolved. The ends were cut back, 4 bases at V and 2 bases at J, with 6 bases in the middle. Germline V gives CDR1 SEHNR, CDR2 FQNEAQ (reference sequence). The CDR3 length is 12 residues. The chain's CDR3 is CASSSAAYEQYF. DNA of the CDR3: TGTGCCAGCAGCTCGGCGGCCTACGAGCAGTACTTC.

In its sample, this clonotype was seen many times. The chain carries TRBV7-9 and TRBJ2-7; D is unclear. Germline V gene sequence: CDR1 SEHNR, CDR2 FQNEAQ (reference sequence). The germline V and J ends were trimmed by 5 bases and 0 bases, with 8 bases remaining between them. The CDR3 is made up of 13 amino acids. The CDR3 DNA sequence: TGTGCCAGCAGCGAAAGGAGCTCCTACGAGCAGTACTTC. This codes for CASSERSSYEQYF.

The V call is TRBV15, the J call TRBJ1-5, with D unresolved. Per the germline V gene, CDR1 is LNHNV and CDR2 is YYDKDF (reference sequence). The V and J ends lost 1 base and 0 bases respectively, with 10 bases between them. There are 16 residues in the CDR3. CDR3 protein: CATSRALQYSNQPQHF. CDR3 coding DNA: TGTGCCACCAGCAGAGCCTTACAGTATAGCAATCAGCCCCAGCATTTT.

This clonotype was observed at least ten times. This chain uses TRBV6-2 or TRBV6-3 with TRBJ2-3; D not certain. Between the trimmed V and J ends, which lost 6 bases and 0 bases, there was a span of 19 bases. Germline loops: CDR1 MNHEY, CDR2 SVGEGT. The CDR3 has 17 amino acids. CDR3 sequence reads: CASSPGGVTLSTDTQYF. CDR3 DNA sequence: TGTGCCAGCAGCCCGGGCGGAGTGACGCTTAGCACAGATACGCAGTATTTT.

Many counts were recorded for this clonotype. The chain has TRBV7-2 and TRBJ2-1; 7 bases are shared with TRBD1. The CDR3 consists of 16 residues. From germline, CDR1 is SGHTA and CDR2 FQGNSA. With V trimmed by 4 bases and J by 1 base, 7 bases remained unmatched. In DNA, the CDR3 is TGTGCCAGCAGCTCTCGAAAGGGACAGTCCTACAATGAGCAGTTCTTC. Its translation: CASSSRKGQSYNEQFF. Drawing the rest from reference TRBV7-2 and TRBJ2-1, the complete variable domain is GAGVSQSPSNKVTEKGKDVELRCDPISGHTALYWYRQSLGQGLEFLIYFQGNSAPDKSGLPSDRFSAERTGGSVSTLTIQRTQQEDSAVYLCASSSRKGQSYNEQFFGPGTRLTVL.

The CDR3: CASSLLPMQETQYF. The CDR3 DNA reads TGTGCCAGCAGCTTGTTACCGATGCAAGAGACCCAGTACTTC. The chain links TRBV5-4 to TRBJ2-5; D is uncertain. The CDR3 sequence is 14 residues long. The V gene lost 1 base and the J gene lost 2 bases, with 9 bases spanning the gap. Germline-derived CDR1 and CDR2 are SGHNT and YYREEE (reference sequence).

This clonotype showed up many times. The chain is built from TRBV20-1 and TRBJ2-1; a weak D match, TRBD2 (6 bases). The V gene lost 3 bases and the J gene lost 6 bases, with 18 bases spanning the gap. This CDR3 is 15 amino acids long. Looked up from germline, CDR1 is DFQATT and CDR2 is SNEGSKA (reference sequence). The CDR3 here is CSARSGAGPSNEQFF. The DNA for the CDR3 is TGCAGTGCTAGGTCTGGAGCGGGCCCCTCCAATGAGCAGTTCTTC.

This clonotype was seen at least ten times. This chain uses TRBV27 with TRBJ2-7, with a weak D call TRBD2 (5 bases). The CDR3 runs 18 residues. V was cut by 5 bases and J by 2 bases, with 25 bases left in between. In germline, CDR1 is MNHEY, CDR2 SMNVEV (reference sequence). CDR3 sequence: CASSPGVVPSTSTYEQYF. The CDR3 DNA reads as TGTGCCAGCAGTCCCGGGGTAGTACCGTCTACCTCAACCTACGAGCAGTACTTC.

Turning to this clonotype: Given a much more abundant clone one base away, this may be a read error. The chain links TRBV12-3 or TRBV12-4 to TRBJ1-6; D may be TRBD1 (5 bases). This CDR3 region has 14 residues. Trimming removed 7 bases at V and 7 bases at J, with 14 bases between. The CDR3 is CASNFGTSNSPLHF. CDR3 nucleotide sequence: TGTGCCAGCAATTTCGGGACTTCAAATTCACCCCTCCACTTT.

Ten or more counts support this clonotype. V and J are TRBV7-3 and TRBJ2-1; tentative D call: TRBD1 (5 bases). The germline V and J ends were trimmed by 2 bases and 6 bases, with 17 bases remaining between them. This CDR3 is built from 16 residues. Germline CDR1 reads SGHTA; CDR2 reads FQGTGA. The CDR3 DNA follows: TGTGCCAGCAGCTTATTGGGTGGGGCATCTCCCAATGAGCAGTTCTTC. This sequence encodes CASSLLGGASPNEQFF.

The V and J genes are TRBV27 and TRBJ2-3; D is undetermined. V dropped 9 bases and J dropped 6 bases, with 10 bases sitting between them. Looked up from germline, CDR1 is MNHEY and CDR2 is SMNVEV (reference sequence). CDR3 size: 11 residues. CDR3 coding DNA: TGTGCCAGTCGCATAGGGGATACGCAGTATTTT. Translating gives CASRIGDTQYF.